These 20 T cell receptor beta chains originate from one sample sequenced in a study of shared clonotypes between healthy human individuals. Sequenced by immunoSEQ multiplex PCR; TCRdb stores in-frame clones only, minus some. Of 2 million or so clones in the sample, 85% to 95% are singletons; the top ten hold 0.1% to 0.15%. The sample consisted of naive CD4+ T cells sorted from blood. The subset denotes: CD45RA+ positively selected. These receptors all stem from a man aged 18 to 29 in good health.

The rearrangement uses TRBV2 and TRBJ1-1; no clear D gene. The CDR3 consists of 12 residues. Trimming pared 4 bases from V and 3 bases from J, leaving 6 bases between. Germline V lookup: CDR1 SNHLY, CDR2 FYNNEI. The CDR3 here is CASSVVYTEAFF. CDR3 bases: TGTGCCAGCAGTGTTGTATACACTGAAGCTTTCTTT.

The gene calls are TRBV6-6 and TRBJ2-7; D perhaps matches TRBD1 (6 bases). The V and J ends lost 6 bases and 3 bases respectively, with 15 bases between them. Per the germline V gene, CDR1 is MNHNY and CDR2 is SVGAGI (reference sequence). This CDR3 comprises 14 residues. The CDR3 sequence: CASSLGQGNYEQYF. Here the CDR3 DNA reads TGTGCCAGCAGCCTGGGACAAGGAAACTACGAGCAGTACTTC.

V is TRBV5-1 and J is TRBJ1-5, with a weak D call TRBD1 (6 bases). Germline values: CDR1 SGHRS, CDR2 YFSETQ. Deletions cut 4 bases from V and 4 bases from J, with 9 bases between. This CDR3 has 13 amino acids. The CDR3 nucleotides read TGCGCCAGCAGCGTAGACAGGAATCAGCCCCAGCATTTT. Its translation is CASSVDRNQPQHF.

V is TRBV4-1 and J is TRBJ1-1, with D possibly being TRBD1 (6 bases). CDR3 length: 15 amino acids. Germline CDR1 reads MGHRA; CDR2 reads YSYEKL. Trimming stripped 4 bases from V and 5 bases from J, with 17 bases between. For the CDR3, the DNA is TGCGCCAGCAGCCCTTTACAGGGCCTGGGGACTGAAGCTTTCTTT. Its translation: CASSPLQGLGTEAFF.

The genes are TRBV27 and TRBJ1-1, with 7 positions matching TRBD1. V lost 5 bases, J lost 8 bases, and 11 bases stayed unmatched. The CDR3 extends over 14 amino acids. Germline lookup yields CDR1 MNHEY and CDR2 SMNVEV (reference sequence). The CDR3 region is CASSLQGVSGEAFF. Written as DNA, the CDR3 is TGTGCCAGCAGTCTCCAGGGGGTTTCGGGAGAAGCTTTCTTT.

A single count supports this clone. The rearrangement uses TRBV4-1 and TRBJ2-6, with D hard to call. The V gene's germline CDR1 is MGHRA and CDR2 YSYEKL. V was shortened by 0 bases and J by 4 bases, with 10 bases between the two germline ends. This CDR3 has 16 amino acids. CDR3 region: CASSQEMGRGANVLTF. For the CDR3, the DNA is TGCGCCAGCAGCCAAGAGATGGGAAGGGGGGCCAACGTCCTGACTTTC.

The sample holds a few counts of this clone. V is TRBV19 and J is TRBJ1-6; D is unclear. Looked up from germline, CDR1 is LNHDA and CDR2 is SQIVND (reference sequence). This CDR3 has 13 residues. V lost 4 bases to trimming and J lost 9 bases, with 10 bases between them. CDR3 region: CASSTGRSSPLHF. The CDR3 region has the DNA TGTGCCAGTAGTACAGGCCGTAGTTCACCCCTCCACTTT.

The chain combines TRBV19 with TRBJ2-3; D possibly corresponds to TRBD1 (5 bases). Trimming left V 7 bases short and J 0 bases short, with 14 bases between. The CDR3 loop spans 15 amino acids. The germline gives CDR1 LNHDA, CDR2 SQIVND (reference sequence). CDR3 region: CASIPGHQSTDTQYF. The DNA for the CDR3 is TGTGCCAGTATCCCCGGACACCAAAGCACAGATACGCAGTATTTT. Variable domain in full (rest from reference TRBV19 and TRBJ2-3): DGGITQSPKYLFRKEGQNVTLSCEQNLNHDAMYWYRQDPGQGLRLIYYSQIVNDFQKGDIAEGYSVSREKKESFPLTVTSAQKNPTAFYLCASIPGHQSTDTQYFGPGTRLTVL.

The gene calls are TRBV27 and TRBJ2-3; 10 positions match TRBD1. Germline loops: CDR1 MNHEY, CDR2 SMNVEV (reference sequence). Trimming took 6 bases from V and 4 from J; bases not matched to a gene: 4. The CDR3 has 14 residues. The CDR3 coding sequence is TGTGCCAGCAGGGACAGGGGGAAGGCAGATACGCAGTATTTT. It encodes CASRDRGKADTQYF.

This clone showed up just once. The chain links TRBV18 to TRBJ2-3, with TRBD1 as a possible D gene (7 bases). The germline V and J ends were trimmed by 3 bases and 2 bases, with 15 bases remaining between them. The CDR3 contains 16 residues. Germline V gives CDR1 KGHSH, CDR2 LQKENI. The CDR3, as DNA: TGTGCCAGCTCACCCGGAGGGGGCCAAATCACAGATACGCAGTATTTT. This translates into CASSPGGGQITDTQYF.

This chain's CDR3 is CASSPTRGQSYEQYF. CDR3 sequence (DNA): TGTGCCAGCAGCCCCACTCGCGGGCAATCCTACGAGCAGTACTTC. This chain connects TRBV7-2 to TRBJ2-7; a possible D gene is TRBD2 (5 bases). The CDR3 consists of 15 residues. Germline assignment: CDR1 SGHTA and CDR2 FQGNSA. Trimming left V 5 bases short and J 1 base short, with 15 bases between.

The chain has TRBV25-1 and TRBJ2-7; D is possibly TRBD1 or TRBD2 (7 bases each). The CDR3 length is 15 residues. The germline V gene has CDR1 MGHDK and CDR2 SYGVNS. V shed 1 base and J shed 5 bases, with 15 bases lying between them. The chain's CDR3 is CASSEWRQGGNEQYF. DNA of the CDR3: TGTGCCAGCAGTGAATGGAGGCAGGGGGGGAACGAGCAGTACTTC.

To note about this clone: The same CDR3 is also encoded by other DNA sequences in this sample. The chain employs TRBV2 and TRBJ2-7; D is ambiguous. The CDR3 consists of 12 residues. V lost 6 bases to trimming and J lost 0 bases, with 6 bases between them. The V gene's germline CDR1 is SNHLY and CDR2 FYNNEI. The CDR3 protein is CASRLSSYEQYF. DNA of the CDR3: TGTGCCAGCAGATTGAGCTCCTACGAGCAGTACTTC.

CDR3 DNA sequence: TGCGCCAGCAGCTTGGGGGGCTTCACCAATGAGCAGTTCTTC. Protein sequence: CASSLGGFTNEQFF. This chain uses TRBV5-1 with TRBJ2-1, with D tentatively TRBD1 (5 bases). V lost 0 bases and J lost 6, with 10 bases in between. CDR1 and CDR2 (germline): SGHRS, YFSETQ. The CDR3 totals 14 residues.

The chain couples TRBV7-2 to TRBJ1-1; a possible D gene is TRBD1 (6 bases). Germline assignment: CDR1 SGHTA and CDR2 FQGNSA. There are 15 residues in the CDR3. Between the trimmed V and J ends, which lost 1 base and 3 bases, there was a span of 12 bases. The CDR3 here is CASSLDLGADTEAFF. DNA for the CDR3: TGTGCCAGCAGCTTAGATCTGGGGGCGGACACTGAAGCTTTCTTT.

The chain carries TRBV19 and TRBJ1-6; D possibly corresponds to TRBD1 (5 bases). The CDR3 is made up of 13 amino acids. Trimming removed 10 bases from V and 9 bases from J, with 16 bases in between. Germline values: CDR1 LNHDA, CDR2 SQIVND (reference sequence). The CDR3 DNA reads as TGTGCCACCAGAGGCAGGGAAAGTTCACCCCTCCACTTT. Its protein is CATRGRESSPLHF.

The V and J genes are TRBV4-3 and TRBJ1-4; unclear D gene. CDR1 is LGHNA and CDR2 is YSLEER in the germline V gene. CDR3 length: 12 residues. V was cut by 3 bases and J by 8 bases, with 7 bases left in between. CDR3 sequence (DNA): TGCGCCAGCAGCCAGGGAGGCGAAAAACTGTTTTTT. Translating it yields CASSQGGEKLFF.

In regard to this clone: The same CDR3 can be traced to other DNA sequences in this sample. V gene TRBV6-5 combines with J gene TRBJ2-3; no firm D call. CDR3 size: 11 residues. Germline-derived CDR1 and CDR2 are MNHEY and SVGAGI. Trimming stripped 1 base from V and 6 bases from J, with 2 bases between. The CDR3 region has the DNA TGTGCCAGCAGTTACTTCGATACGCAGTATTTT. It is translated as CASSYFDTQYF.

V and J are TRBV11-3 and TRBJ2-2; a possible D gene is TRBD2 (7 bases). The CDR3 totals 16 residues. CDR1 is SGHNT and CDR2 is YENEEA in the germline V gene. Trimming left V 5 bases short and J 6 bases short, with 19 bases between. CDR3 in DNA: TGTGCCAGCAGCCCCAGCCGGGGGGCCGATGCCGGGGAGCTGTTTTTT. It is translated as CASSPSRGADAGELFF. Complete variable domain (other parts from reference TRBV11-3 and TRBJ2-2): EAGVVQSPRYKIIEKKQPVAFWCNPISGHNTLYWYLQNLGQGPELLIRYENEEAVDDSQLPKDRFSAERLKGVDSTLKIQPAELGDSAVYLCASSPSRGADAGELFFGEGSRLTVL.

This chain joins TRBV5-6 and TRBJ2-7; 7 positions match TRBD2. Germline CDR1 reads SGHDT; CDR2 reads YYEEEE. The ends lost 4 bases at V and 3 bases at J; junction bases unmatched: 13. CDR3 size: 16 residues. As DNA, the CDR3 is TGTGCCAGCAGCCTCACTGCTGGGGGGGGGATCTACGAGCAGTACTTC. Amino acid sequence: CASSLTAGGGIYEQYF.